The 24 T cell receptor beta chains given below trace back to one sample, sequenced in a study of T cells after yellow fever vaccination (dated by TCRdb to about 2019). Sample treatment or condition, as interpreted from the label and publication: live attenuated yellow fever vaccine strain. Library preparation was by 5' RACE. The listed sequencing device is Illumina HiSeq 2500. The public reads were quality trimmed at Q25 with fastp and then assembled into clones with MiXCR by TCRdb, keeping productive beta chains. Entries that share a CDR3 protein sequence are merged under the most common genes and DNA. The sample table holds over 150,000 distinct CDR3 sequences, of which approximately 6.2% were seen once. Approximately 3% of the sample is in the top ten clones. Specimen: CD4+ T cells sorted from PBMCs, collected on the day of the first yellow fever vaccination. These receptor sequences come from a man between 18 and 35 years old who received the YFV17D yellow fever vaccine.

The chain links TRBV6-4 to TRBJ1-5; D is possibly TRBD1 (6 bases). CDR1 MRHNA and CDR2 SNTAGT come from the germline V gene. Trimming took off 4 bases at V and 7 bases at J, with 23 bases between the two ends. This CDR3 spans 17 amino acids. As DNA, the CDR3 is TGTGCCAGCAGTGCTCCCGTTACAGGGAGTGCGGGCCAGCCCCAGCATTTT. It specifies CASSAPVTGSAGQPQHF.

The chain uses TRBV2 and TRBJ1-5, with a tentative D call TRBD1 (5 bases). Germline values: CDR1 SNHLY, CDR2 FYNNEI. The CDR3 has 16 amino acids. V dropped 0 bases and J dropped 4 bases, with 13 bases sitting between them. DNA for the CDR3: TGTGCCAGCAGTGAAGCCCCAGGGACCGCTAATCAGCCCCAGCATTTT. Residues: CASSEAPGTANQPQHF.

The chain carries TRBV11-2 and TRBJ2-3; 8 nucleotides line up with TRBD2. This CDR3 is built from 17 residues. CDR1 is SGHAT, CDR2 FQNNGV, per germline. V lost 5 bases and J lost 0; bases outside the gene matches: 10. CDR3 DNA: TGTGCCAGCAGCCGACTAGCGCGGGGGCTGAGCACAGATACGCAGTATTTT. Residues: CASSRLARGLSTDTQYF.

This clonotype appeared many times. This chain joins TRBV2 and TRBJ2-7, with unresolved D. Deletions cut 1 base from V and 3 bases from J, with 7 bases between. This CDR3 has 13 residues. Looked up from germline, CDR1 is SNHLY and CDR2 is FYNNEI. CDR3 residues: CASSEDSGYEQYV. CDR3 DNA sequence: TGTGCCAGCAGTGAAGATTCAGGCTACGAGCAGTACGTC.

This clonotype was detected a few times. This sequence joins TRBV4-1 and TRBJ2-5; 8 bases fit TRBD1. Germline-derived CDR1 and CDR2 are MGHRA and YSYEKL. CDR3 length: 15 residues. The trim removed 2 bases at V and 2 bases at J, leaving 4 bases unmatched. CDR3: CASSQPTGGQETQYF. In nucleotides, the CDR3 is TGCGCCAGCAGCCAACCAACAGGGGGTCAAGAGACCCAGTACTTC.

This clonotype showed up many times. The chain is built from TRBV7-6 and TRBJ1-4, with 10 bases that match TRBD1. V lost 5 bases, J lost 5 bases, and 2 bases stayed unmatched. The CDR3 has 14 amino acids. Per germline, CDR1 SGHVS and CDR2 FNYEAQ. The CDR3 loop is CASSQGQGNEKLFF. DNA for the CDR3: TGTGCCAGCAGCCAGGGACAGGGGAATGAAAAACTGTTTTTT.

This clonotype turned up a few times. V is TRBV5-6 and J is TRBJ1-4; D not resolved. Looked up from germline, CDR1 is SGHDT and CDR2 is YYEEEE. V lost 0 bases, J lost 8 bases, and 8 bases lay in between. There are 13 residues in the CDR3. The CDR3 is CASSLARYEKLFF. For the CDR3, the DNA is TGTGCCAGCAGCTTGGCGCGGTACGAAAAACTGTTTTTT.

The chain uses TRBV5-4 and TRBJ2-1, with 10 bases identical to TRBD2. CDR1 is SGHNT and CDR2 is YYREEE in the germline V gene (reference sequence). The CDR3 has 17 amino acids. Germline trimming cut 4 bases from V and 6 bases from J; bases unmatched to any gene: 13. CDR3 sequence: CASSSQRGGNLGNEQFF. For the CDR3, the DNA is TGTGCCAGCAGCAGTCAGCGGGGGGGGAATCTGGGCAATGAGCAGTTCTTC.

This clonotype has ten or more counts. This chain uses TRBV11-2 with TRBJ2-5, with 12 positions matching TRBD2. From germline, CDR1 is SGHAT and CDR2 FQNNGV. V shed 2 bases, J shed 5 bases, and the junction held 15 bases outside the gene matches. The CDR3 consists of 19 residues. CDR3 residues: CASSLLWTSGEPRGETQYF. The CDR3 nucleotides are TGTGCCAGCAGCTTATTGTGGACTAGCGGGGAACCCAGGGGGGAGACCCAGTACTTC.

This clonotype was detected many times. The genes are TRBV15 and TRBJ1-3; 7 bases map to TRBD1. CDR1 and CDR2 (germline): LNHNV, YYDKDF (reference sequence). The V segment lost 3 bases and the J segment 0 bases; nucleotides outside the gene matches: 2. The CDR3 is made up of 15 amino acids. The chain's CDR3 is CATSRTGSSGNTIYF. DNA for the CDR3: TGTGCCACCAGCAGGACAGGGAGCTCTGGAAACACCATATATTTT.

At least ten counts were recorded for this clonotype. This chain uses TRBV6-1 with TRBJ2-1; a possible D gene is TRBD2 (6 bases). This CDR3 comprises 15 residues. Germline V lookup: CDR1 MNHNS, CDR2 SASEGT. V lost 7 bases and J lost 4, with 17 bases in between. CDR3 amino acids: CASTRRRAIYNEQFF. The CDR3 bases are TGTGCCAGCACGAGGAGGAGGGCTATTTACAATGAGCAGTTCTTC.

This clonotype has ten or more counts. The chain recombines TRBV11-2 with TRBJ2-7; TRBD2 matches 9 bases. CDR3 length: 13 amino acids. Trimming at V came to 5 bases and at J to 6 bases, leaving 5 bases not matched to a gene. Per germline, CDR1 SGHAT and CDR2 FQNNGV. CDR3 in DNA: TGTGCCAGCAGCGTGGGACTAGCCGCCGAGCAGTACTTC. Translating it yields CASSVGLAAEQYF.

This clonotype was seen only a few times. The CDR3 DNA sequence: TGTGCCAGCAGCTTAGGGGGTGGGGATAATTCACCCCTCCACTTT. Translation gives CASSLGGGDNSPLHF. The V and J genes are TRBV7-2 and TRBJ1-6; D remains ambiguous. CDR1 and CDR2 (germline): SGHTA, FQGNSA. The CDR3 length is 15 residues. Deletions cut 1 base from V and 5 bases from J, with 9 bases between.

This clonotype was recorded at least ten times. The chain has TRBV5-1 and TRBJ2-4; 11 bases align to TRBD1. V was clipped by 4 bases and J by 0 bases; unmatched bases: 9. Germline CDR1 and CDR2: SGHRS and YFSETQ. The CDR3 is 18 amino acids. The CDR3 bases are TGCGCCAGCAGCCCGGACAGGGGGCAAAGTAAAGCCAAAAACATTCAGTACTTC. This codes for CASSPDRGQSKAKNIQYF.

In this sample, this clonotype turned up many times. The chain joins TRBV12-3 or TRBV12-4 to TRBJ1-1; possible D gene TRBD1, 6 bases. CDR3 size: 18 residues. V was cut by 6 bases and J by 0 bases, with 23 bases left in between. The CDR3 DNA reads TGTGCCAGCAGCGAAAGCTACAGGGAAATCTTCATGAACACTGAAGCTTTCTTT. Protein product: CASSESYREIFMNTEAFF.

This clonotype was detected many times. Its ends do not fully match the called genes, so a read error is possible. The chain links TRBV7-7 to TRBJ2-3; the D gene is possibly TRBD1 (7 bases). Germline V gene lookup returns CDR1 SSHAT and CDR2 FNYEAQ (reference sequence). This CDR3 region has 14 residues. CDR3 sequence reads: CASSLGGGSDTQYF. CDR3 nucleotides: TGTGCTAGCAGCTTAGGAGGGGGCTCAGATACGCAGTATTTT.

This clonotype was picked up many times. This chain links TRBV10-1 with TRBJ2-1; 12 bases line up with TRBD2. The CDR3 extends over 14 amino acids. V was clipped by 5 bases and J by 11 bases; unmatched bases: 7. Germline-derived CDR1 and CDR2 are WNHNN and SYGVQD (reference sequence). The CDR3 bases are TGCGCCAGCAGTCAGGGACTAGCGGGTGGGAAGCAGTTCTTC. Translation gives CASSQGLAGGKQFF.

At least ten counts were recorded for this clonotype. CDR3 sequence reads: CASTVTFPAAEAFF. For the CDR3, the DNA is TGTGCCAGCACTGTAACCTTTCCCGCGGCTGAAGCTTTCTTT. The chain joins TRBV28 to TRBJ1-1; D ambiguous. Trimming pared 7 bases from V and 6 bases from J, leaving 18 bases between. The CDR3 is made up of 14 amino acids. The germline V gene encodes CDR1 MDHEN and CDR2 SYDVKM. Full variable domain (remainder filled in from reference TRBV28 and TRBJ1-1): DVKVTQSSRYLVKRTGEKVFLECVQDMDHENMFWYRQDPGLGLRLIYFSYDVKMKEKGDIPEGYSVSREKKERFSLILESASTNQTSMYLCASTVTFPAAEAFFGQGTRLTVV.

As to this clonotype: A single base separates this from a much larger clone, so it may be a read error. V gene TRBV12-3 or TRBV12-4 combines with J gene TRBJ1-2; D is ambiguous. Trimming pared 3 bases from V and 8 bases from J, leaving 4 bases between. This CDR3 comprises 10 residues. DNA of the CDR3: TGTGCCAGCAGTTTCGGCGGCTACACCTTC. Residues: CASSFGGYTF.

This clonotype was detected many times. The chain couples TRBV12-3 or TRBV12-4 to TRBJ1-1; D may be TRBD1 (6 bases). Trimming pared 6 bases from V and 8 bases from J, leaving 10 bases between. The length of the CDR3 is 11 residues. CDR3 DNA: TGTGCCAGCAGACTTACAGGGGAAGCTTTCTTT. This sequence encodes CASRLTGEAFF.

This clonotype has just a few counts. CDR3 region: CASSFGSGAIYGYTF. In DNA form, the CDR3 reads TGTGCCAGCAGCTTCGGATCAGGGGCCATCTATGGCTACACCTTC. The gene calls are TRBV7-2 and TRBJ1-2; tentative D call: TRBD1 (6 bases). Germline-derived CDR1 and CDR2 are SGHTA and FQGNSA. V was clipped by 3 bases and J by 4 bases, with 15 bases between them. The CDR3 loop spans 15 amino acids.

A few counts support this clonotype. The chain combines TRBV6-1 with TRBJ1-3; D gene uncertain. Germline V lookup: CDR1 MNHNS, CDR2 SASEGT. Trimming took 10 bases from V and 0 from J, leaving 13 bases between them. The CDR3 has 14 amino acids. CDR3 protein: CATLTESSGNTIYF. As DNA, the CDR3 is TGTGCCACCTTAACAGAAAGCTCTGGAAACACCATATATTTT.

In its sample, this clonotype was seen many times. The chain is built from TRBV5-1 and TRBJ2-3; TRBD2 agrees at 7 bases. Losses at the gene ends were 4 bases for V and 1 base for J; bases not matched to a gene: 9. The CDR3 runs 16 residues. Germline V gene lookup returns CDR1 SGHRS and CDR2 YFSETQ. The CDR3 DNA reads TGCGCCAGCAGCGCCCCAGGAGGGAGGGGCACAGATACGCAGTATTTT. The encoded protein is CASSAPGGRGTDTQYF.

This CDR3 is CASSQDGGAHNSPLHF. CDR3 coding DNA: TGCGCCAGCAGCCAAGACGGGGGGGCGCATAATTCACCCCTCCACTTT. This chain joins TRBV4-1 and TRBJ1-6; maybe TRBD1 (6 bases). This CDR3 is 16 amino acids long. The ends were cut back, 0 bases at V and 5 bases at J, with 11 bases in the middle. Germline CDR1 and CDR2: MGHRA and YSYEKL.